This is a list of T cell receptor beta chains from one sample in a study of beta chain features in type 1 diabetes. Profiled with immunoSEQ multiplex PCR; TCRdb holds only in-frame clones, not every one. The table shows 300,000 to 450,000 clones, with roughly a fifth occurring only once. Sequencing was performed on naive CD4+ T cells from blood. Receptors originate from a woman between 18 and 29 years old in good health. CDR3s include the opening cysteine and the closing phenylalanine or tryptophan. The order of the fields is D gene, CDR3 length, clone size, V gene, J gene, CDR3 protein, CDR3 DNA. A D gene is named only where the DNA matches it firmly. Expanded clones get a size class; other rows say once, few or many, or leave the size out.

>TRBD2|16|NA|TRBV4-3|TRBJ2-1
CASSAQIAGGAGEQFF
TGCGCCAGCAGCGCTCAGATTGCGGGGGGGGCAGGGGAGCAGTTCTTC
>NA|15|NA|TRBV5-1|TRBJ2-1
CASSLYPEGGNEQFF
TGCGCCAGCAGCTTATACCCGGAAGGGGGCAATGAGCAGTTCTTC
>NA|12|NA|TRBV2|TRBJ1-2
CAIRESGYGYTF
TGTGCCATCCGGGAGTCCGGTTATGGCTACACCTTC
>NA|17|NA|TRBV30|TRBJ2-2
CAWSVGPGLGGTGELFF
TGTGCCTGGAGTGTAGGTCCGGGACTGGGAGGCACCGGGGAGCTGTTTTTT
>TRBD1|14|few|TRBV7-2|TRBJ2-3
CASRPGQVTDTQYF
TGTGCCAGCAGACCGGGACAGGTAACAGATACGCAGTATTTT
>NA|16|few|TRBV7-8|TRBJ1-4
CASSLVPGGNNEKLFF
TGTGCCAGCAGCTTAGTGCCGGGAGGGAATAATGAAAAACTGTTTTTT
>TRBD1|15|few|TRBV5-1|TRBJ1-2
CASSLTGTAAYGYTF
TGCGCCAGCAGCTTAACCGGGACAGCCGCTTATGGCTACACCTTC
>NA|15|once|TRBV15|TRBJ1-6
CATSRVVLNNSPLHF
TGTGCCACCAGCAGAGTAGTCCTCAATAATTCACCCCTCCACTTT
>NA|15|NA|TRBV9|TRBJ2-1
CASSVDGREHYEQFF
TGTGCCAGCAGCGTCGATGGTCGGGAGCATTATGAGCAGTTCTTC
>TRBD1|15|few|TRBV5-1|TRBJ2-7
CASSSDRGRSYEQYF
TGCGCCAGCAGCAGCGACAGGGGGCGGTCCTACGAGCAGTACTTC
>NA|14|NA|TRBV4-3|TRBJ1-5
CASSQEPTGQPQHF
TGCGCCAGCAGCCAAGAGCCGACGGGACAGCCCCAGCATTTT
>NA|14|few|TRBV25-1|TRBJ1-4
CASSETPLNEKLFF
TGTGCCAGCAGTGAAACACCTCTTAATGAAAAACTGTTTTTT
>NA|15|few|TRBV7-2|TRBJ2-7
CASSQLGGDSYEQYF
TGTGCCAGCAGCCAACTGGGCGGGGATTCCTACGAGCAGTACTTC
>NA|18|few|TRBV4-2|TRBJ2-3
CASSQKGWTNLSTDTQYF
TGTGCCAGCAGCCAGAAGGGTTGGACTAACCTTAGCACAGATACGCAGTATTTT
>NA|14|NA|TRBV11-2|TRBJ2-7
CASSLVLEDYEQYF
TGTGCCAGCAGCTTGGTCTTAGAGGACTACGAGCAGTACTTC
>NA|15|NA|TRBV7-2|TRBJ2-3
CASSFLAGEARTQYF
TGTGCCAGCAGCTTTCTAGCAGGGGAAGCGCGTACGCAGTATTTT
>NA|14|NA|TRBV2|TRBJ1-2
CASNLERSGGGYTF
TGTGCCAGCAACCTCGAGAGATCAGGAGGTGGCTACACCTTC